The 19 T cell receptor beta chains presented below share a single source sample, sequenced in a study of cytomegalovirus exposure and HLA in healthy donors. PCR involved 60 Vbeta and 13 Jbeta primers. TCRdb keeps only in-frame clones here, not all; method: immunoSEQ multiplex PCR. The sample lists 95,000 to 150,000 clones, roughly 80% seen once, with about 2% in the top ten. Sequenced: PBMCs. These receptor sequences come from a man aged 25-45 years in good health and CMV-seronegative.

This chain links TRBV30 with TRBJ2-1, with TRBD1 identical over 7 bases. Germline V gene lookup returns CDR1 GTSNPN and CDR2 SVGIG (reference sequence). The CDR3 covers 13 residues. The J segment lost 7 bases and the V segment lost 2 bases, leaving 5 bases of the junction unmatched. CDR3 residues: CAWSTGARNEQFF. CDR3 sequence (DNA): TGTGCCTGGAGTACAGGGGCCAGGAATGAGCAGTTCTTC.

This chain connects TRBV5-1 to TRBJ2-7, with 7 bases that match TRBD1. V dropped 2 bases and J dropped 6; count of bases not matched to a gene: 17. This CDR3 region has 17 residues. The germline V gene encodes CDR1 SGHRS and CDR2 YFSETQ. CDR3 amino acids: CASSLLKSGTDLSEQYF. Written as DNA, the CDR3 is TGCGCCAGCAGCTTATTAAAATCCGGGACAGACTTAAGCGAGCAGTACTTC.

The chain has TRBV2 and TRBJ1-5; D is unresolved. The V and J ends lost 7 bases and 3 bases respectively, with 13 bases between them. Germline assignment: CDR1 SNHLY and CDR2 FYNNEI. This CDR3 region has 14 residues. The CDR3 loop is CASNPGDLNQPQHF. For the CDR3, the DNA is TGTGCCAGCAACCCCGGAGACCTCAATCAGCCCCAGCATTTT.

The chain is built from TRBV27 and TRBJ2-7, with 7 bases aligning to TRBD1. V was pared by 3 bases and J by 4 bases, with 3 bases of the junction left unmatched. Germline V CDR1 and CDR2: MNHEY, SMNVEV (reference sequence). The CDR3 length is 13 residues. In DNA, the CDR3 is TGTGCCAGCAGTTTCACAGGGGAATACGAGCAGTACTTC. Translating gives CASSFTGEYEQYF.

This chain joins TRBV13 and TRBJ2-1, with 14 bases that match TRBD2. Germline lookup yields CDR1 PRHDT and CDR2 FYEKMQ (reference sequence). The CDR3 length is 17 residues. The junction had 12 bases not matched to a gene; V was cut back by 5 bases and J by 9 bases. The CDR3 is CASSKTSGGAGRTEQFF. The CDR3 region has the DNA TGTGCCAGCAGCAAGACTAGCGGGGGGGCAGGTCGTACTGAGCAGTTCTTC. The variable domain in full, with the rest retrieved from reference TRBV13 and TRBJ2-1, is AAGVIQSPRHLIKEKRETATLKCYPIPRHDTVYWYQQGPGQDPQFLISFYEKMQSDKGSIPDRFSAQQFSDYHSELNMSSLELGDSALYFCASSKTSGGAGRTEQFFGPGTRLTVL.

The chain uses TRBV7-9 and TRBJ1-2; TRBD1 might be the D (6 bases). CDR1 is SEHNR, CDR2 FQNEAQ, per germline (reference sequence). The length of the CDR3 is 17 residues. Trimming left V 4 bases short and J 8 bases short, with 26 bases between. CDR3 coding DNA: TGTGCCAGCAGCTCAGCAGGGGCCACTTTCGAATCGCGGGGCTACACCTTC. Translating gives CASSSAGATFESRGYTF.

CDR3 nucleotides: TGTGCCAGCAGCATGGACAGAGTTAACTATGGCTACACCTTC. It codes for CASSMDRVNYGYTF. The rearrangement links TRBV7-2 to TRBJ1-2; maybe TRBD1 (6 bases). The V and J ends lost 5 bases and 1 base respectively, with 11 bases between them. CDR1 and CDR2 (germline): SGHTA, FQGNSA. This CDR3 region has 14 residues. The full variable domain, in which reference TRBV7-2 and TRBJ1-2 provide the parts outside the CDR3, is GAGVSQSPSNKVTEKGKDVELRCDPISGHTALYWYRQSLGQGLEFLIYFQGNSAPDKSGLPSDRFSAERTGGSVSTLTIQRTQQEDSAVYLCASSMDRVNYGYTFGSGTRLTVV.

The CDR3 nucleotides are TGTGCCAGCAGCCTGCCGGGACAGGGGAACTATGGCTACACCTTC. It translates to CASSLPGQGNYGYTF. V is TRBV7-9 and J is TRBJ1-2; 10 nucleotides agree with TRBD1. The CDR3 contains 15 residues. Losses at the gene ends were 5 bases for V and 2 bases for J; bases not matched to a gene: 5. CDR1 SEHNR and CDR2 FQNEAQ come from the germline V gene (reference sequence). Using reference TRBV7-9 and TRBJ1-2 for the parts outside the CDR3, the full variable domain is DTGVSQNPRHKITKRGQNVTFRCDPISEHNRLYWYRQTLGQGPEFLTYFQNEAQLEKSRLLSDRFSAERPKGSFSTLEIQRTEQGDSAMYLCASSLPGQGNYGYTFGSGTRLTVV.

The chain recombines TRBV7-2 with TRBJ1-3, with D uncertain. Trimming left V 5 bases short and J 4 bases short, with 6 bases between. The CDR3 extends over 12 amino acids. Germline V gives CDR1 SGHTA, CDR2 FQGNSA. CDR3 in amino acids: CASSPRGNTIYF. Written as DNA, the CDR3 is TGTGCCAGCAGCCCTAGGGGAAACACCATATATTTT.

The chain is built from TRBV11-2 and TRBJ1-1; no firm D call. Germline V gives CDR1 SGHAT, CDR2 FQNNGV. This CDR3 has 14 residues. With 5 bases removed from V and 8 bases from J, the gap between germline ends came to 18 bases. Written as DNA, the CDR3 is TGTGCCAGCAGCCCCAATACTGCGGCTTACGAAGCTTTCTTT. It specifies CASSPNTAAYEAFF. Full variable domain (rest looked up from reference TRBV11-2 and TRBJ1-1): EAGVAQSPRYKIIEKRQSVAFWCNPISGHATLYWYQQILGQGPKLLIQFQNNGVVDDSQLPKDRFSAERLKGVDSTLKIQPAKLEDSAVYLCASSPNTAAYEAFFGQGTRLTVV.

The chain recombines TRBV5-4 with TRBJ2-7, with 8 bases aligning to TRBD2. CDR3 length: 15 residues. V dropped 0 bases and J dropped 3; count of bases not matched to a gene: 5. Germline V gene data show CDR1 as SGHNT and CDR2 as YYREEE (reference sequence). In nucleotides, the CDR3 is TGTGCCAGCAGCTTGGCTGCGGGGGGCAGCTACGAGCAGTACTTC. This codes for CASSLAAGGSYEQYF. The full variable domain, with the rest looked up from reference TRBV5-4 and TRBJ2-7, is ETGVTQSPTHLIKTRGQQVTLRCSSQSGHNTVSWYQQALGQGPQFIFQYYREEENGRGNFPPRFSGLQFPNYSSELNVNALELDDSALYLCASSLAAGGSYEQYFGPGTRLTVT.

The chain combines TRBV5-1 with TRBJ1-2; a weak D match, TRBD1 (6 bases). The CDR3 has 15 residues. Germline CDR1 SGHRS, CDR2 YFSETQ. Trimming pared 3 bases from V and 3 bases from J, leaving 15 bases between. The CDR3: CASSSFWEGDYGYTF. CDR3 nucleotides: TGCGCCAGCAGCTCCTTCTGGGAGGGGGACTATGGCTACACCTTC.

The CDR3 nucleotides are TGTGCCAGCAGCCAGGACTCCTGGGGAAAACTGTTTTTT. Protein product: CASSQDSWGKLFF. This sequence joins TRBV14 and TRBJ1-4; D call uncertain. The V and J ends lost 3 bases and 10 bases respectively, with 12 bases between them. Germline loops: CDR1 SGHDN, CDR2 FVKESK. The CDR3 sequence is 13 residues long.

The CDR3 here is CASSLQSGQEGGEKLFF. The CDR3 DNA reads TGTGCCAGCAGCTTACAGAGCGGACAGGAGGGAGGAGAAAAACTGTTTTTT. The chain is built from TRBV7-9 and TRBJ1-4, with 7 bases fitting TRBD1. The germline V gene encodes CDR1 SEHNR and CDR2 FQNEAQ (reference sequence). Trimming took 2 bases from V and 8 from J; bases not matched to a gene: 14. The CDR3 runs to 17 residues.

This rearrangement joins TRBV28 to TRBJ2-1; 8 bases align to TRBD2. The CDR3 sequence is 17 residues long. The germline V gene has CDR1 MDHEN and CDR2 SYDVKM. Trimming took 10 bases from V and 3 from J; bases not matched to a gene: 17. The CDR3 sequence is CAIKVAESGGRYNEQFF. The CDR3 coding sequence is TGTGCCATTAAGGTGGCCGAGAGCGGGGGACGCTACAATGAGCAGTTCTTC.

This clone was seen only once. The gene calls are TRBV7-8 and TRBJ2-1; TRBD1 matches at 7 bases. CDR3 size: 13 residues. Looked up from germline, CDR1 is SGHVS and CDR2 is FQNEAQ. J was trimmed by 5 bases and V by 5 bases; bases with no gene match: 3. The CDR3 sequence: CASSIDRDNEQFF. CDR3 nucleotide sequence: TGTGCCAGCAGCATTGACAGGGACAATGAGCAGTTCTTC.

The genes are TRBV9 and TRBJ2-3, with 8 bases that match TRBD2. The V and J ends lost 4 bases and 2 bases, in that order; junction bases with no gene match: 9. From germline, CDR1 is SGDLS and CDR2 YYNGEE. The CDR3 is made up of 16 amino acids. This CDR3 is CASSKGAGAHTDTQYF. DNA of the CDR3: TGTGCCAGCAGCAAGGGAGCGGGGGCCCACACAGATACGCAGTATTTT.

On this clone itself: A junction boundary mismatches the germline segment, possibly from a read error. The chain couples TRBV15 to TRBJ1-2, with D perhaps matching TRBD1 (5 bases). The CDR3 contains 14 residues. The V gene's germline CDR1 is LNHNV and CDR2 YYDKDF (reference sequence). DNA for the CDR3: TGTGCCACCAACAGAGATCTCGTCCAGGGTGGCTACACCTTC. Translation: CATNRDLVQGGYTF.

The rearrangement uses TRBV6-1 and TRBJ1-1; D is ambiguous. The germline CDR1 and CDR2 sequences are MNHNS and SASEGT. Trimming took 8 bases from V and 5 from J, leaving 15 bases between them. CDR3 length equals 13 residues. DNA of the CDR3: TGTGCCAGCGCGCCTTCTCCCGGGACTGAAGCTTTCTTT. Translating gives CASAPSPGTEAFF.